The present T cell receptor (beta chain) was sequenced within a study of shared clonotypes between healthy human individuals. This clone is a singleton in its sample. Its antigen is not known. Each replicate PCR on the sorted subsets used 200 to 250 ng DNA (around 30,000 T cell genomes). Only in-frame clones appear in the TCRdb table, and some are missing; sequencing was by immunoSEQ multiplex PCR. The sample has 2.5 million or so clones; about 92% are singletons. Whole-study results and caveats: For naive CD4 cells, around 5.1% of clonotypes were shared across four donors.

Free of recent acute infections or vaccinations, the donors were healthy HIV-negative adults. Per germline, CDR1 SGHNT and CDR2 YENEEA. This CDR3 contains 12 residues. The source is a man aged 18 to 29 in good health. The chain recombines TRBV11-3 with TRBJ2-1; D may be TRBD2 (6 bases). Sequencing was carried out using naive CD4+ T cells sorted from blood. The subset here: CD45RA+ positively selected. CDR3 coding DNA: TGTTCCTCTAGCGATTTTGACAATGAGCAGTTCTTC. The encoded protein is CSSSDFDNEQFF.